The rows below give T cell receptor beta chains drawn from one sample of a study of Graves' ophthalmopathy and Graves' hyperthyroidism. TCRdb used MiXCR to reprocess the multiplex PCR reads, holding one entry per CDR3 protein. The table lists fewer than 600,000 distinct CDR3 sequences, approximately 15% of them singletons. The sequencing sample was made of blood. Every receptor here comes from a woman aged 25 to 45 with Graves' ophthalmopathy. The CDR3 runs from the conserved cysteine through the conserved F or W. Fields, in order: clone size, J gene, D gene, V gene, CDR3 DNA, CDR3 protein. A D gene is named only where the DNA matches it firmly. Clone size is stated in some rows and not others, as once, few, many or a class when expanded.

many | TRBJ2-7 | TRBD1 | TRBV28 | TGTGCCACTACAGGGGGCACCGAGCAGTACTTC | CATTGGTEQYF
many | TRBJ2-7 | NA | TRBV12-3/TRBV12-4 | TGTGCCAGCAGTTATGACGGGGTCTCCTACGAGCAGTACTTC | CASSYDGVSYEQYF
NA | TRBJ1-5 | TRBD1 | TRBV19 | TGTGCCAGTAGTATGGAGGGGGCACAGCCCCAGCATTTT | CASSMEGAQPQHF
many | TRBJ2-5 | NA | TRBV11-3 | TGTGCCAGCAGCTCCGGGGGAACTCCTGAGGGGACCCAGTACTTC | CASSSGGTPEGTQYF
few | TRBJ2-7 | TRBD2 | TRBV4-1 | TGCGCCAGCAGCCAAGCTCCAGCGGGAGGGACGTACTTC | CASSQAPAGGTYF
many | TRBJ2-2 | NA | TRBV10-3 | TGTGCCATCAGCGCTAGGGACGGCACCGGGAAGCTGTTTTTT | CAISARDGTGKLFF
many | TRBJ1-2 | NA | TRBV12-3/TRBV12-4 | TGTGCCAGCTTTAAGGGGGATCGCTACACCTTC | CASFKGDRYTF
many | TRBJ1-1 | TRBD1 | TRBV20-1 | TGCAGTGCTAGAGATGGGACAGGGGCGTTGAACACTGAAGCTTTCTTT | CSARDGTGALNTEAFF
many | TRBJ1-5 | NA | TRBV6-1 | TGTGCCAGCAGTGAAGCGCGGGGGACCAATCAGCCCCAGCATTTT | CASSEARGTNQPQHF
many | TRBJ1-6 | NA | TRBV6-1 | TGTGCCAGCAGTGCGAGTAGAGGGAGCTATTCACCCCTCCACTTT | CASSASRGSYSPLHF
few | TRBJ1-3 | NA | TRBV12-3/TRBV12-4 | TGTGCCAGCAGTCCGGGCGCTGGAAACACCATATATTTT | CASSPGAGNTIYF
once | TRBJ1-5 | NA | TRBV7-8 | TGTGCCAGCAGCTTAGAATCAGGGGCCAATCAGCCCCAGCATTTT | CASSLESGANQPQHF
many | TRBJ2-5 | TRBD1 | TRBV7-3 | TGTGCCAGCAGCTTCGGGACAGGGGGCTGGGAGACCCAGTACTTC | CASSFGTGGWETQYF
many | TRBJ2-7 | NA | TRBV19 | TGTGCCAGTAGCCCCGGGTGGAACTACGAGCAGTACTTC | CASSPGWNYEQYF
many | TRBJ1-1 | NA | TRBV6-2/TRBV6-3 | TGTGCCAGCAGCCCACAGGAGAACACTGAAGCTTTCTTT | CASSPQENTEAFF
many | TRBJ1-6 | NA | TRBV6-1 | TGTGCCAGCCTGATCCATAATTCACCCCTCCACTTT | CASLIHNSPLHF
few | TRBJ2-7 | TRBD2 | TRBV12-3/TRBV12-4 | TGTGCCAGCAGCCTAGAGGGAGGGGCAGGCTACGAGCAGTACTTC | CASSLEGGAGYEQYF
NA | TRBJ2-7 | NA | TRBV12-3/TRBV12-4 | TGTGCCAGCAGCAACGTAGGCAGTAGCTACGAGCAGTACTTC | CASSNVGSSYEQYF
NA | TRBJ2-7 | TRBD1 | TRBV10-1 | TGCCCGTTGGACAGGGTAGGGAACGAGCAGTACTTC | CPLDRVGNEQYF
many | TRBJ1-5 | NA | TRBV6-1 | TGTGCCAGCAGTGCGCTATGGGATAGCAATCAGCCCCAGCATTTT | CASSALWDSNQPQHF
many | TRBJ2-7 | NA | TRBV7-2 | TGTGCCAGCAGACCCCCAAGGACGGGGTCCGAGCAGTACTTC | CASRPPRTGSEQYF
many | TRBJ1-2 | NA | TRBV20-1 | TGCAGTGCTACCTTGACAGTCGACTATGGCTACACCTTC | CSATLTVDYGYTF
many | TRBJ1-1 | NA | TRBV7-9 | TGTGCCAGCAGCTTAGATGGGGGGCGCGGAACTGAAGCTTTCTTT | CASSLDGGRGTEAFF
many | TRBJ2-5 | NA | TRBV2 | TGTGCCAGCAGGACTACGGGAGAGACCCAGTACTTC | CASRTTGETQYF
many | TRBJ1-1 | NA | TRBV28 | TGTGCCAGCAGTTTACGGACAGACGAAGCTTTCTTT | CASSLRTDEAFF
NA | TRBJ2-5 | NA | TRBV13 | TGTGCCAGCAGCTCGACACGGACAGCTCAAGAGACCCAGTACTTC | CASSSTRTAQETQYF
many | TRBJ1-3 | TRBD1 | TRBV29-1 | TGCAGCGTGGGGACAGGGGCAACTGGAAACACCATATATTTT | CSVGTGATGNTIYF
NA | TRBJ2-7 | NA | TRBV7-9 | TGTGCCAGCAGCTTAGAATACGGGGCCGCCTACGAGCAGTACTTC | CASSLEYGAAYEQYF
NA | TRBJ2-7 | TRBD2 | TRBV27 | TGTGCCAGCAGTTTCGCGGGAGCGGTGGGGGAGCAGTACTTC | CASSFAGAVGEQYF
few | TRBJ2-5 | TRBD2 | TRBV5-1 | TGCGCCAGCAGCTTGTTGGTAGCGGGGAAACAAGAGACCCAGTACTTC | CASSLLVAGKQETQYF
few | TRBJ2-7 | NA | TRBV12-3/TRBV12-4 | TGTGCCAGCAGTTTAGCGCTGGGAAACGAGCAGTACTTC | CASSLALGNEQYF
many | TRBJ2-4 | NA | TRBV7-2 | TGTGCCAGCAGCTTAGAGGGTAGTTTAGGCATTCAGTACTTC | CASSLEGSLGIQYF
many | TRBJ2-7 | NA | TRBV19 | TGTGCCAGTAGTATAGCTGAAGATTACGAGCAGTACTTC | CASSIAEDYEQYF
few | TRBJ1-1 | NA | TRBV18 | TGTGCCAGCCAGGACAGAGAGAACACTGAAGCTTTCTTT | CASQDRENTEAFF
NA | TRBJ1-6 | NA | TRBV6-1 | TGTGCCAGCAGAAACAGCTATAATTCACCCCTCCACTTT | CASRNSYNSPLHF
many | TRBJ2-6 | NA | TRBV27 | TGTGCCAGCAGTTCCGACAGGCTTCCCTACCGATCCTCTGGGGCCAACGTCCTGACTTTC | CASSSDRLPYRSSGANVLTF
many | TRBJ1-1 | NA | TRBV2 | TGTGCCAGCAGAGCTGGATCCATGAACACTGAAGCTTTCTTT | CASRAGSMNTEAFF
many | TRBJ2-5 | NA | TRBV15 | TGTGCCACCAGCAGAGATAGAAACAGCTACCAAGAGACCCAGTACTTC | CATSRDRNSYQETQYF
many | TRBJ2-2 | TRBD1 | TRBV27 | TGTGCCAGACAGCCCCGACGGACAGGGAGCACCGGGGAGCTGTTTTTT | CARQPRRTGSTGELFF
many | TRBJ1-1 | TRBD1 | TRBV5-1 | TGCGCCAGCAGCCACGGGACAGGGGAATATGAAGCTTTCTTT | CASSHGTGEYEAFF
many | TRBJ1-5 | TRBD1 | TRBV27 | TGTGCCAGCGGGACAGGGTCTAATCAGCCCCAGCATTTT | CASGTGSNQPQHF
many | TRBJ2-5 | NA | TRBV7-9 | TGTGCCAGCAGCTTAGCTACAGGGAAGGGGGAGACCCAGTACTTC | CASSLATGKGETQYF